This TCR beta chain was sequenced for a study of PD-1 blockade in classical Hodgkin lymphoma. Study-wide results and limits: TCR diversity in CD4+, not CD8+, cells rose significantly by C4D1. Baseline diversity was lower in partial responders and progressors than complete responders. No one has yet defined what causes the repertoire differences, which may be disease activity or prior therapy.

The V gene lost 7 bases and the J gene lost 7 bases, with 16 bases spanning the gap. The CDR3 runs 14 residues. Germline CDR1 reads MNHNS; CDR2 reads SASEGT. Points on this clone: Its antigen is not known.

The assay was immunoSEQ multiplex PCR, and TCRdb's table has in-frame clones only and misses some. The data show about 63,000 clones, 88% seen once. Brentuximab vedotin exposure varied among the patients, all of whom had relapsed after autologous stem cell transplantation. The input for sequencing was peripheral blood mononuclear cells (PBMCs), taken before the second cycle of nivolumab. The chain joins TRBV6-1 to TRBJ1-4; D may be TRBD1 (5 bases). This receptor was identified in a human donor with classical Hodgkin lymphoma. The CDR3 DNA is TGTGCCAGCAAAGCCAGGGTCTCTAGTGAAAAACTGTTTTTT. Translation: CASKARVSSEKLFF.